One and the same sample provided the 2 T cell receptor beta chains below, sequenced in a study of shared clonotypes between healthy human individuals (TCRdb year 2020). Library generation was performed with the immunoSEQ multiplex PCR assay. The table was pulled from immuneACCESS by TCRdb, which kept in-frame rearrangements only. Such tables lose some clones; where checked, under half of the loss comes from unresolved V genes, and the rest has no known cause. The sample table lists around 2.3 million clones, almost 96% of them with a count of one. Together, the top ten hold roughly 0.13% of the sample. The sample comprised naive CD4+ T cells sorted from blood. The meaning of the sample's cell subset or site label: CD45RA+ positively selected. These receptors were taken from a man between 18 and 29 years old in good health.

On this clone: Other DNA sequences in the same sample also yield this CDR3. DNA of the CDR3: TGTGCCATCAGTTCAGGATCCTACGAGCAGTACTTC. Translating it yields CAISSGSYEQYF. This chain joins TRBV10-3 and TRBJ2-7, with D hard to call. CDR1 is ENHRY, CDR2 SYGVKD, per germline. V was trimmed by 5 bases and J by 1 base, leaving 6 bases between them. CDR3 length: 12 residues.

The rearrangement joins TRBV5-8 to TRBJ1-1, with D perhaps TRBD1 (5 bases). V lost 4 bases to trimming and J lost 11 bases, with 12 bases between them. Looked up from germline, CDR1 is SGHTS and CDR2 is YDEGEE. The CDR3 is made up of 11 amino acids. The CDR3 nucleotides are TGTGCCAGCAGCAGGGACGGGGGGGCTTTCTTT. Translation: CASSRDGGAFF.